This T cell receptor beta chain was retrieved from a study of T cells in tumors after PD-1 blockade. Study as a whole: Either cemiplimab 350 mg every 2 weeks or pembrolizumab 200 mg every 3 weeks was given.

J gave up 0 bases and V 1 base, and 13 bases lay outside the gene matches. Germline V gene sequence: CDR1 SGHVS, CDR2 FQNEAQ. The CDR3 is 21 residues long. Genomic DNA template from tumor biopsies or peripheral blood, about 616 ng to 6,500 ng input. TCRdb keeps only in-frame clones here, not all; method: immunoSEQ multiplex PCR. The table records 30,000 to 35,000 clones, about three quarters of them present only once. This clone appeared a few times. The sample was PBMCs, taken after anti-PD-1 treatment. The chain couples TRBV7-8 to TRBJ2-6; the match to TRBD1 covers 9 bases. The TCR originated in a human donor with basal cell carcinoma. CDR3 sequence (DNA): TGTGCCAGCAGCTTAGTACCCCAGAGGACAGGGGTCCCCTCTGGGGCCAACGTCCTGACTTTC. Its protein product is CASSLVPQRTGVPSGANVLTF.